This TCR beta chain was recovered during a study of T cells after yellow fever vaccination. Study-level information: SMART-Seq v4 Ultra Low Input prepared libraries from low-cell fractions.

General study results and limits: Most primary-vaccination clones reappeared after the booster (approximately 95% CD4, 75% to 90% CD8). Contaminating bulk clonotypes could be abundant in FACS-sorted repertoires.

TCRdb reanalysed the 5' RACE reads using MiXCR and keeps one entry per CDR3 protein. In the table there are 50,000 to 75,000 distinct CDR3 sequences, around 7% of which are singletons. V shed 5 bases and J shed 0 bases, with 17 bases lying between them. The length of the CDR3 is 16 residues. In germline, CDR1 is MNHEY, CDR2 SMNVEV (reference sequence). As concerns this clonotype: The antigen is undetermined.

This clonotype was obtained from a man younger than 30 who received the YFV17D yellow fever vaccine. This specimen was CD8+ T cells sorted from PBMCs, taken on the day of the first yellow fever vaccination. The V call is TRBV27, the J call TRBJ2-7; the D gene could be TRBD1 or TRBD2 (5 bases each). CDR3: CASSEGSGTYSYEQYF. The CDR3 DNA reads as TGTGCCAGCAGTGAAGGGTCCGGGACCTACTCCTACGAGCAGTACTTC.